This TCR beta chain emerged from a study of a mutant IDH1 vaccine in newly diagnosed glioma. On the study more broadly: Treated individuals were around 62% male and roughly 38% female, averaging 40.4 years of age.

Germline trimming cut 0 bases from V and 0 bases from J; bases unmatched to any gene: 5. The CDR3 extends over 17 amino acids. Germline V gives CDR1 SGHAT, CDR2 FQNNGV. Described time point: week 47, end of study. Every single dose of the vaccine, 300 ug of mutant IDH1 20-mer peptide, came with topical imiquimod. Using immunoSEQ multiplex PCR, the repertoire was profiled, and TCRdb retains in-frame clones only, with some absent. The sample lists about 50,000 clones, approximately 80% occurring once. A note on this clone: Its antigen is not identified.

This clonotype was sampled from a woman aged 40 to 49 with glioma. Some clones in this sample may be carry-over from other donors' samples. The sequences come from PBMCs, collected from a glioma patient whose treatment included an IDH1 peptide vaccine. This chain uses TRBV11-2 with TRBJ2-4; 7 nucleotides agree with TRBD1. CDR3: CASSLDGTDLAKNIQYF. The CDR3 DNA reads as TGTGCCAGCAGCTTAGATGGGACAGACTTAGCCAAAAACATTCAGTACTTC.